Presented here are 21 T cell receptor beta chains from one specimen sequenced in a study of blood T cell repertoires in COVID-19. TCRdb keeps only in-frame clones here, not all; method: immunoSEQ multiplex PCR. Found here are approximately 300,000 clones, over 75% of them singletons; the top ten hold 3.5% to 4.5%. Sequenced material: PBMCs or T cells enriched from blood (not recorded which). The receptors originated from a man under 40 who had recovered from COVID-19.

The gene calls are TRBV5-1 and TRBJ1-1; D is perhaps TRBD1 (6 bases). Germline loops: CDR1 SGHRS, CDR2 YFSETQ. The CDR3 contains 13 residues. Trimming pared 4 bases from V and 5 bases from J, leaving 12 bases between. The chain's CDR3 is CASSKWTETEAFF. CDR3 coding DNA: TGCGCCAGCAGCAAGTGGACAGAGACTGAAGCTTTCTTT.

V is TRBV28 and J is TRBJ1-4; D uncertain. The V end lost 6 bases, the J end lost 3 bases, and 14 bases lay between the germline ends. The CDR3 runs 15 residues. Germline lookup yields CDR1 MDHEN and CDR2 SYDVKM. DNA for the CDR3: TGTGCCAGCAGCGGGATCGGGGTCTCTAATGAAAAACTGTTTTTT. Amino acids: CASSGIGVSNEKLFF.

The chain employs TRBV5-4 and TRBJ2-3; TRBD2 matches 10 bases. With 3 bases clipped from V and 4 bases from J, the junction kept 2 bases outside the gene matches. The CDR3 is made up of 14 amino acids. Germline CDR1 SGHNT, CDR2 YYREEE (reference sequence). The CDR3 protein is CASSWGLAPDTQYF. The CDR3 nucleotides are TGTGCCAGCAGCTGGGGACTAGCGCCAGATACGCAGTATTTT.

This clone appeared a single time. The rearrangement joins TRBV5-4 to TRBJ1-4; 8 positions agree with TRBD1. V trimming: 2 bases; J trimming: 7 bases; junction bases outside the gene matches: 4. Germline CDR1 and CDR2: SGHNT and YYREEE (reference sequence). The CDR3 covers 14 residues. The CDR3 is CASSFGQGGEKLFF. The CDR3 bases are TGTGCCAGCAGCTTCGGACAGGGAGGTGAAAAACTGTTTTTT.

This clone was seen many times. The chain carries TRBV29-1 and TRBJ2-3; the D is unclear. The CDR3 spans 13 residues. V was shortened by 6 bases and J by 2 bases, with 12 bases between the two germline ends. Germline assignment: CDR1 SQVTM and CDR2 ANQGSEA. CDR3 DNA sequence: TGCAGCGTCATTTCCCACTCCACAGATACGCAGTATTTT. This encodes CSVISHSTDTQYF.

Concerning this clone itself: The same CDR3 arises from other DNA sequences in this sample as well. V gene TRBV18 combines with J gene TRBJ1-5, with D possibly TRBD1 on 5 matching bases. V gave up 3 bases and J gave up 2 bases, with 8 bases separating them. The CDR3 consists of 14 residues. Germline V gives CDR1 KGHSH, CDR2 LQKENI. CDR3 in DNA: TGTGCCAGCTCACCCGGGGGGGGCAATCAGCCCCAGCATTTT. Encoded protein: CASSPGGGNQPQHF.

CDR3 coding DNA: TGTGCCAGCAGTGGCCTACAAGAGACCCAGTACTTC. Translating gives CASSGLQETQYF. The rearrangement joins TRBV25-1 to TRBJ2-5; D unresolved. The ends were cut back, 4 bases at V and 2 bases at J, with 5 bases in the middle. The germline V gene encodes CDR1 MGHDK and CDR2 SYGVNS. This CDR3 is built from 12 residues.

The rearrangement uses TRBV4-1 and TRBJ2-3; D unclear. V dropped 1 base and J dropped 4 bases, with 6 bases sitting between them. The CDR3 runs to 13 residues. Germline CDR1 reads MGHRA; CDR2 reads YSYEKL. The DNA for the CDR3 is TGCGCCAGCAGCCAAGTAGCCCCAGATACGCAGTATTTT. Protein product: CASSQVAPDTQYF.

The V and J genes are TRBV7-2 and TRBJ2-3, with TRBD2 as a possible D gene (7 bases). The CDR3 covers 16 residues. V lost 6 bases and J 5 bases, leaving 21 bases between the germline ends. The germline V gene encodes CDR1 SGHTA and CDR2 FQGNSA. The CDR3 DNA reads TGTGCCAGCAGTCCGCCCGCCCGGGGGGCAAGAGATACGCAGTATTTT. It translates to CASSPPARGARDTQYF.

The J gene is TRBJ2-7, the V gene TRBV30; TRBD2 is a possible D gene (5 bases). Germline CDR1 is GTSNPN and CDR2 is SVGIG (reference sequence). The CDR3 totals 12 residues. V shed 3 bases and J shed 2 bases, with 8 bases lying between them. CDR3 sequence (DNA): TGTGCCTGGAGCTCCGGGGCCTACGAGCAGTACTTC. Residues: CAWSSGAYEQYF.

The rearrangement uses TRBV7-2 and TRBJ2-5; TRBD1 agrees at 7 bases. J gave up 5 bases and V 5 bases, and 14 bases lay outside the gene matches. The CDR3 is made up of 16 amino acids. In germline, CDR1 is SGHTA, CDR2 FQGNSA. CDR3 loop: CASSTLGQVGRETQYF. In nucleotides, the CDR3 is TGTGCCAGCAGCACCCTCGGACAGGTCGGTAGGGAGACCCAGTACTTC.

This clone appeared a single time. CDR3 sequence (DNA): TGTGCCAGCAGACTCAGAAGTACAGGCCTCTCCTACGAGCAGTACTTC. Translation: CASRLRSTGLSYEQYF. The rearrangement uses TRBV27 and TRBJ2-7, with D tentatively TRBD1 (5 bases). CDR1 and CDR2 (germline): MNHEY, SMNVEV (reference sequence). CDR3 length: 16 residues. With 6 bases removed from V and 0 bases from J, the gap between germline ends came to 18 bases.

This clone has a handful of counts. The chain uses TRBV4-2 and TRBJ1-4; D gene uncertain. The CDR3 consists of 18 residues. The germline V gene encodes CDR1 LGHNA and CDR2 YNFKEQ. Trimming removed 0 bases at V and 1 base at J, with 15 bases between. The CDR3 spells CASSQDPLRSRTNEKLFF. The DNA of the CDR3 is TGTGCCAGCAGCCAAGATCCCCTACGGTCACGAACTAATGAAAAACTGTTTTTT.

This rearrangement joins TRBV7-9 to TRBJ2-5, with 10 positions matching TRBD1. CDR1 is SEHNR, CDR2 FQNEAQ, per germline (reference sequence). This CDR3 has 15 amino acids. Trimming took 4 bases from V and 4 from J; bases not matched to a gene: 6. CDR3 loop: CASSSTDRGLETQYF. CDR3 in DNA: TGTGCCAGCAGCTCTACAGACAGGGGGCTAGAGACCCAGTACTTC.

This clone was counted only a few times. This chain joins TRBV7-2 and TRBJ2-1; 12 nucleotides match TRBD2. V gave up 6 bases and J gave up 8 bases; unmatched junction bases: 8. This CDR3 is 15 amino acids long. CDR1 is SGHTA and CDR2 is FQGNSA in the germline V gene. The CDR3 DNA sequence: TGTGCCAGCAGACCTCGACTAGCGGGAGAGTATGAGCAGTTCTTC. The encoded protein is CASRPRLAGEYEQFF.

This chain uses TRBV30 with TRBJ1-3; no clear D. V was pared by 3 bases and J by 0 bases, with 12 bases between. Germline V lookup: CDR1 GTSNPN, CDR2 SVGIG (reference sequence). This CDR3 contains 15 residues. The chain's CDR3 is CAWRREFYSGNTIYF. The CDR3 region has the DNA TGTGCCTGGAGGAGGGAGTTCTACTCTGGAAACACCATATATTTT.

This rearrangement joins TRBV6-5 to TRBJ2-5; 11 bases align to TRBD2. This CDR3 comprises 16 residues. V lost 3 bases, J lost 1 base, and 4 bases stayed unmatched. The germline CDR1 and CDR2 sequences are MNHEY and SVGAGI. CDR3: CASSYVAGGAQETQYF. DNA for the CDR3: TGTGCCAGCAGTTATGTAGCGGGGGGGGCCCAAGAGACCCAGTACTTC.

CDR3 nucleotide sequence: TGTGCCAGCAGCTTATATTCCAGAAGCTCCTACGAGCAGTACTTC. It codes for CASSLYSRSSYEQYF. The J gene is TRBJ2-7, the V gene TRBV11-2; no clear D. Germline CDR1 is SGHAT and CDR2 is FQNNGV. The CDR3 has 15 amino acids. Trimming removed 2 bases from V and 0 bases from J, with 11 bases in between.

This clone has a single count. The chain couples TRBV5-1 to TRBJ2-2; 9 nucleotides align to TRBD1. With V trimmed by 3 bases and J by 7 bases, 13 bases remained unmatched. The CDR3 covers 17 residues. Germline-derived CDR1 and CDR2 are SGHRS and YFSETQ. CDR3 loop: CASSSRQGVGLYGELFF. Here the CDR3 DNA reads TGCGCCAGCAGCTCGCGACAGGGGGTTGGATTATACGGGGAGCTGTTTTTT.

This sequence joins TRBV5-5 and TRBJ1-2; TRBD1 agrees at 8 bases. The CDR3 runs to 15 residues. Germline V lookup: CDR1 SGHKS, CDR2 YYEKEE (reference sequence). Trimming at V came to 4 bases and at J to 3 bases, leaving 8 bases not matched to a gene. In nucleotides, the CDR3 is TGTGCCAGCAGCCCCCGGACAGGGTTACACTATGGCTACACCTTC. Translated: CASSPRTGLHYGYTF.

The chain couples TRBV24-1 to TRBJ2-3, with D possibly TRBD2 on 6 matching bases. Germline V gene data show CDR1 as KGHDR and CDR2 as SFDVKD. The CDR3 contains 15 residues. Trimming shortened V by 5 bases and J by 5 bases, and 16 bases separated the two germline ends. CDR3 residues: CATSGQGGWGDTQYF. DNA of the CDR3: TGTGCCACCAGTGGTCAGGGAGGTTGGGGAGATACGCAGTATTTT.